This T cell receptor beta chain was recorded in a study of PD-1 blockade in classical Hodgkin lymphoma. The data were produced by immunoSEQ multiplex PCR, yet TCRdb's version contains in-frame clones alone and is incomplete. The table lists some 84,000 clones, around 90% of them singletons. Trimming took 0 bases from V and 9 from J, leaving 12 bases between them. Germline-derived CDR1 and CDR2 are ENHRY and SYGVKD. The CDR3 has 13 residues. Every one of the patients relapsed after autologous stem cell transplantation (brentuximab vedotin exposure was variable). The receptor's source is a human donor with classical Hodgkin lymphoma. This chain links TRBV10-3 with TRBJ2-7; D may be TRBD1 (6 bases). Sequencing was performed on peripheral blood mononuclear cells (PBMCs), taken at baseline. CDR3 sequence (DNA): TGTGCCATCAGTGAGTCGCTCACAGGGCCGCAGTACTTC. Translation: CAISESLTGPQYF.